The present entry profiles one T cell receptor (beta chain) with its context. What antigen it recognizes has not been identified. Base-call qualities are not available, and no considerably larger clone is one nucleotide away. This sample is drawn from a study of blood T cell repertoires in COVID-19 (dated by TCRdb to the early 2020s). For context, the study as a whole: Samples from collaborators originated in the United States, Italy and Spain and spanned both the acute and convalescent phases of COVID-19. The prospective study material was composed of cDNA or gDNA derived from T cells, B-cell-depleted T cells, or PBMCs. Deeply sampled blood TCRbeta repertoires from subjects exposed to, actively infected with, or recovered from COVID-19 were included in the dataset. Where available, HLA class I and class II types were taken from metadata supplied by the sample provider and were not determined by assay-based typing. The repertoires were released in a freely available public database intended as a resource for research on the immune response to SARS-CoV-2. The sample metadata nearly always contained a de-identified subject ID, COVID-19 status, age in years and sex. The samples were drawn from two sources: the first 160 participants of the ongoing ImmuneRACE study, and 1,000 to 1,500 subjects contributed by 6 global collaborators.

Whole blood was collected in K2EDTA tubes by collaborating institutions according to the institutions' own protocols. For TCRbeta analysis, collaborator samples were shipped as frozen whole blood, as isolated PBMCs, or as DNA extracted from either sample type. TCRbeta CDR3 regions were amplified from genomic DNA by means of the immunoSEQ Assay, a bias-controlled multiplex PCR. The authors processed their data as follows. Nucleated cell counts per sample were estimated from amplification of reference gene primers within the assay. To quantify the absolute abundance of each unique TCRbeta CDR3 rearrangement, sequence reads were collapsed and filtered. For each sample, productive Simpson clonality was calculated as the square root of Simpson's diversity index across productive rearrangements. The table was pulled from immuneACCESS by TCRdb, which kept in-frame rearrangements only. Such tables lose some clones; where checked, under half of the loss comes from unresolved V genes, and the rest has no known cause. V and J calls and clone size are those listed in that table; D and trimming were worked out from the DNA. The sample table contains about 150,000 clones; only one count was recorded for about 86% of them. Around 3.5% of the sample goes to the ten largest clones.

Results and caveats for the whole study, not just this receptor: The amount of clinical and demographic metadata varied by source and participant and was provided uncurated.

The CDR3, from cysteine to phenylalanine, totals 16 residues. Just CDR3 DNA is preserved here, 48 bases in frame from base 1. Unmatched junction bases come to 8, with V trimmed by 5 bases and J by 5 bases. The germline V gene gives CDR1 as SGHTA and CDR2 as FQGNSA. This chain is built from TRBV7-2 and TRBJ2-5, with 13 bases matching TRBD2. Material for sequencing was peripheral blood. This receptor was taken from a man aged 65 to 85 with acute or convalescent COVID-19. The CDR3 corresponds to CASSRTSGSYGETQYF. In nucleotide form, the sequence is TGTGCCAGCAGCAGGACTAGCGGGAGTTATGGGGAGACCCAGTACTTC.